This T cell receptor (beta chain) is from a study of T cells in women clearing cervical HPV infection. Study-wide results and limits: Richness differences could reflect unmeasured T-cell content per sample.

Per the germline V gene, CDR1 is SEHNR and CDR2 is FQNEAQ (reference sequence). The CDR3 covers 14 residues. V was trimmed by 5 bases and J by 1 base, leaving 11 bases between them. All participants had a single incident cervical HPV16 infection, and prevalent HPV16 infections were excluded. About this clone itself: The target antigen is unknown. The read ends 3 residues shy of where the CDR3 ends; the end is completed using the germline J gene.

This table comes from immunoSEQ multiplex PCR, and its TCRdb copy is limited to in-frame clones, with some not included. The sample's table shows about 45,000 clones. The sample consisted of blood buffy coat. The source is a woman aged 18-69 years with a cervical HPV16 infection that either progressed to CIN3+ or cleared (not recorded which). The chain employs TRBV7-9 and TRBJ1-1; the D is unclear. The DNA read from the CDR3 is TGTGCCAGCAGCCCCGACTGGCAGAACACTGAA. It yields the protein CASSPDWQNTE. The full CDR3 is CASSPDWQNTEAFF.